The 24 T cell receptor beta chains below all came from one sample that was sequenced in a study of cytomegalovirus exposure and HLA in healthy donors. The PCR made use of 60 Vbeta and 13 Jbeta primers. Generated by immunoSEQ multiplex PCR, the TCRdb table keeps only in-frame clones and is missing some. Of around 200,000 clones detected, approximately 80% appear once; the ten largest clones hold about 0.7%. Sequencing was done on a sample of PBMCs. These receptors were taken from a boy aged 5 to 17 in good health and CMV-seronegative.

The chain employs TRBV6-5 and TRBJ2-2, with 7 bases identical to TRBD1. The CDR3 length is 14 residues. Germline CDR1 is MNHEY and CDR2 is SVGAGI. The J segment lost 6 bases and the V segment lost 6 bases, leaving 7 bases of the junction unmatched. CDR3 coding DNA: TGTGCCAGCAGCCGGACAGGCCGGCCCGGGGAGCTGTTTTTT. The encoded protein is CASSRTGRPGELFF.

J is TRBJ1-4 and V is TRBV5-1; TRBD1 aligns across 9 bases. The V gene end was trimmed by 1 base and the J gene end by 7 bases; junction bases not matched to a gene: 2. Germline CDR1 and CDR2: SGHRS and YFSETQ. The CDR3 extends over 14 amino acids. The CDR3 spells CASSLTGGGEKLFF. The CDR3 DNA reads as TGCGCCAGCAGCTTGACAGGGGGCGGTGAAAAACTGTTTTTT.

The DNA for the CDR3 is TGTGCCAGCAGTAGATCAGGGGGCCCCAACACTGAAGCTTTCTTT. Its translation: CASSRSGGPNTEAFF. The rearrangement links TRBV7-9 to TRBJ1-1; TRBD1 matches at 8 bases. The germline gives CDR1 SEHNR, CDR2 FQNEAQ (reference sequence). V lost 6 bases and J lost 2; bases outside the gene matches: 8. The CDR3 runs to 15 residues. Variable domain in full (rest from reference TRBV7-9 and TRBJ1-1): DTGVSQNPRHKITKRGQNVTFRCDPISEHNRLYWYRQTLGQGPEFLTYFQNEAQLEKSRLLSDRFSAERPKGSFSTLEIQRTEQGDSAMYLCASSRSGGPNTEAFFGQGTRLTVV.

The rearrangement joins TRBV5-4 to TRBJ2-7; 10 bases match TRBD1. The V gene end was trimmed by 4 bases and the J gene end by 3 bases; junction bases not matched to a gene: 4. Germline CDR1 reads SGHNT; CDR2 reads YYREEE (reference sequence). The length of the CDR3 is 14 residues. The CDR3: CASSPTGGNYEQYF. The CDR3 DNA reads TGTGCCAGCAGCCCGACAGGGGGCAACTACGAGCAGTACTTC.

V is TRBV4-1 and J is TRBJ1-2; 10 nucleotides line up with TRBD1. Trimming cost V 1 base and J 7 bases; bases outside gene matches: 6. Germline V gene data show CDR1 as MGHRA and CDR2 as YSYEKL. The CDR3 consists of 15 residues. This chain's CDR3 is CASSQGWDRGIGYTF. The CDR3 nucleotides read TGCGCCAGCAGCCAAGGTTGGGACAGGGGTATTGGCTACACCTTC.

The V call is TRBV10-3, the J call TRBJ1-1; 10 bases are a match to TRBD1. Germline V gene data show CDR1 as ENHRY and CDR2 as SYGVKD. The V and J ends lost 10 bases and 4 bases, in that order; junction bases with no gene match: 21. The CDR3 sequence is 18 residues long. CDR3 nucleotide sequence: TGTGCCAGCCTTCCTCCTCCGGGACAGGGGAGTGGACGCACTGAAGCTTTCTTT. It translates to CASLPPPGQGSGRTEAFF.

This chain connects TRBV5-6 to TRBJ2-7, with TRBD1 matching over 7 bases. Germline lookup yields CDR1 SGHDT and CDR2 YYEEEE. V trimming: 4 bases; J trimming: 1 base; junction bases outside the gene matches: 8. This CDR3 has 15 amino acids. CDR3 sequence: CASSDPTGKSYEQYF. The CDR3 DNA follows: TGTGCCAGCAGCGACCCGACAGGGAAGTCCTACGAGCAGTACTTC.

The chain links TRBV30 to TRBJ2-6; 12 bases align to TRBD1. Trimming removed 8 bases from V and 0 bases from J; junction bases left unmatched: 5. The CDR3 loop spans 16 amino acids. Germline values: CDR1 GTSNPN, CDR2 SVGIG (reference sequence). CDR3 in amino acids: CARRDRGLSGANVLTF. The CDR3 DNA sequence: TGTGCCCGCCGGGACAGGGGGCTCTCTGGGGCCAACGTCCTGACTTTC. Variable domain in full (rest from reference TRBV30 and TRBJ2-6): SQTIHQWPATLVQPVGSPLSLECTVEGTSNPNLYWYRQAAGRGLQLLFYSVGIGQISSEVPQNLSASRPQDRQFILSSKKLLLSDSGFYLCARRDRGLSGANVLTFGAGSRLTVL.

This clone showed up just a few times. The chain couples TRBV10-3 to TRBJ2-7; TRBD2 matches at 8 bases. After removal of 4 bases from V and 5 bases from J, the junction contained 13 bases not matched to a gene. Per the germline V gene, CDR1 is ENHRY and CDR2 is SYGVKD. The CDR3 is 16 amino acids. In nucleotides, the CDR3 is TGTGCCATCAGTGTCCCGGGACTAGGGGGTTCGGACGAGCAGTACTTC. Translated: CAISVPGLGGSDEQYF.

The rearrangement uses TRBV6-5 and TRBJ2-2; 8 bases agree with TRBD1. CDR1 and CDR2 (germline): MNHEY, SVGAGI. The CDR3 has 15 residues. The V gene end was trimmed by 6 bases and the J gene end by 5 bases; junction bases not matched to a gene: 8. CDR3 residues: CASSKARTGTGELFF. CDR3 coding DNA: TGTGCCAGCAGCAAGGCTCGGACAGGGACCGGGGAGCTGTTTTTT.

V is TRBV11-2 and J is TRBJ2-7; 7 bases map to TRBD1. CDR3 size: 16 residues. Trimming cost V 3 bases and J 0 bases; bases outside gene matches: 8. Germline loops: CDR1 SGHAT, CDR2 FQNNGV. CDR3 in amino acids: CASSFSGGKSSYEQYF. The CDR3, as DNA: TGTGCCAGCAGCTTTTCAGGGGGTAAGAGCTCCTACGAGCAGTACTTC.

The CDR3, as DNA: TGTGCCAGCAGCTTAGTATCTAGTAGTCGCGACGAGCAGTACTTC. Its protein product is CASSLVSSSRDEQYF. This sequence joins TRBV7-2 and TRBJ2-7; D is ambiguous. The CDR3 consists of 15 residues. Trimming removed 1 base at V and 5 bases at J, with 15 bases between. Germline CDR1 reads SGHTA; CDR2 reads FQGNSA.

CDR3 sequence reads: CASSQDSRAGAGDYGYTF. DNA of the CDR3: TGCGCCAGCAGCCAAGATAGCAGGGCAGGGGCGGGAGACTATGGCTACACCTTC. The V call is TRBV4-1, the J call TRBJ1-2; D is perhaps TRBD1 (6 bases). Trimming removed 0 bases at V and 3 bases at J, with 20 bases between. From germline, CDR1 is MGHRA and CDR2 YSYEKL. This CDR3 comprises 18 residues.

This clone was recorded a few times. The genes are TRBV6-4 and TRBJ1-2, with 10 positions matching TRBD1. This CDR3 region has 15 residues. CDR1 is MRHNA, CDR2 SNTAGT, per germline. The V and J ends lost 4 bases and 6 bases, in that order; junction bases with no gene match: 8. CDR3: CASSGHPGQGNGYTF. The CDR3 DNA is TGTGCCAGCAGTGGACACCCGGGACAGGGGAATGGCTACACCTTC.

CDR3 amino acids: CASSQGGGVLGFKEKLFF. The CDR3 region has the DNA TGCGCCAGCAGCCAAGGGGGAGGGGTCCTGGGATTTAAGGAAAAACTGTTTTTT. The chain combines TRBV4-3 with TRBJ1-4; a possible D gene is TRBD1 (5 bases). V shed 1 base and J shed 8 bases, with 23 bases lying between them. The CDR3 covers 18 residues. Per the germline V gene, CDR1 is LGHNA and CDR2 is YSLEER.

This chain uses TRBV27 with TRBJ1-1; 8 bases fit TRBD1. This CDR3 has 15 amino acids. The V gene end was trimmed by 4 bases and the J gene end by 5 bases; junction bases not matched to a gene: 9. The V gene's germline CDR1 is MNHEY and CDR2 SMNVEV (reference sequence). CDR3 protein: CASSSVQGVGTEAFF. Written as DNA, the CDR3 is TGTGCCAGCAGTTCTGTACAGGGGGTGGGGACTGAAGCTTTCTTT.

This clone was counted once. The chain employs TRBV5-1 and TRBJ2-7, with 7 bases that match TRBD1. In germline, CDR1 is SGHRS, CDR2 YFSETQ. The CDR3 loop spans 14 amino acids. Germline trimming cut 3 bases from V and 1 base from J; bases unmatched to any gene: 4. This CDR3 reads CASSSRDSSYEQYF. DNA of the CDR3: TGCGCCAGCAGCTCCCGGGACAGTTCCTACGAGCAGTACTTC.

The V gene is TRBV9, the J gene TRBJ1-4; 9 nucleotides line up with TRBD1. Trimming removed 2 bases from V and 4 bases from J; junction bases left unmatched: 3. The germline CDR1 and CDR2 sequences are SGDLS and YYNGEE. The CDR3 spans 15 residues. The DNA for the CDR3 is TGTGCCAGCAGCGTCAAGACAGGGGGTAATGAAAAACTGTTTTTT. Protein product: CASSVKTGGNEKLFF. The complete variable domain, with remaining parts taken from reference TRBV9 and TRBJ1-4, reads DSGVTQTPKHLITATGQRVTLRCSPRSGDLSVYWYQQSLDQGLQFLIQYYNGEERAKGNILERFSAQQFPDLHSELNLSSLELGDSALYFCASSVKTGGNEKLFFGSGTQLSVL.

The chain employs TRBV7-3 and TRBJ1-1, with a weak D call TRBD1 (5 bases). Trimming pared 2 bases from V and 1 base from J, leaving 8 bases between. This CDR3 region has 14 residues. CDR1 is SGHTA and CDR2 is FQGTGA in the germline V gene. This CDR3 reads CASSLGHSNTEAFF. The CDR3 DNA sequence: TGTGCCAGCAGCTTAGGACACTCGAACACTGAAGCTTTCTTT.

The rearrangement links TRBV5-5 to TRBJ1-5; 7 positions match TRBD1. Germline values: CDR1 SGHKS, CDR2 YYEKEE (reference sequence). After removal of 4 bases from V and 0 bases from J, the junction contained 13 bases not matched to a gene. This CDR3 has 18 residues. In DNA, the CDR3 is TGTGCCAGCAGCGGGGGGACAGATAGAACTTATAGCAATCAGCCCCAGCATTTT. This codes for CASSGGTDRTYSNQPQHF.

This clone was observed a single time. The CDR3 spells CASSKQGAHEQYF. DNA of the CDR3: TGTGCCAGTAGTAAACAGGGGGCCCACGAGCAGTACTTC. The rearrangement joins TRBV19 to TRBJ2-7, with 9 positions matching TRBD1. CDR1 LNHDA and CDR2 SQIVND come from the germline V gene (reference sequence). The CDR3 consists of 13 residues. With 4 bases clipped from V and 5 bases from J, the junction kept 3 bases outside the gene matches.

A single count supports this clone. The chain joins TRBV18 to TRBJ2-7; the D is unclear. Germline V lookup: CDR1 KGHSH, CDR2 LQKENI. The CDR3 spans 13 residues. The V end lost 3 bases, the J end lost 3 bases, and 9 bases lay between the germline ends. The CDR3 loop reads CASSPSSHYEQYF. In nucleotides, the CDR3 is TGTGCCAGCTCACCTTCGAGCCACTACGAGCAGTACTTC.

In this sample, this clone turned up a few times. This rearrangement joins TRBV5-6 to TRBJ1-4; possible D gene TRBD1, 6 bases. V gave up 4 bases and J gave up 7 bases, with 14 bases separating them. Per the germline V gene, CDR1 is SGHDT and CDR2 is YYEEEE. CDR3 length equals 14 residues. This CDR3 reads CASSLGEGVEKLFF. The CDR3 nucleotides are TGTGCCAGCAGCCTTGGGGAGGGGGTTGAAAAACTGTTTTTT.

J is TRBJ2-3 and V is TRBV4-2, with TRBD1 matching over 7 bases. Germline V gene data show CDR1 as LGHNA and CDR2 as YNFKEQ. V was pared by 0 bases and J by 0 bases, with 6 bases of the junction left unmatched. The CDR3 contains 17 residues. The CDR3 region is CASSQDPGTASTDTQYF. CDR3 DNA: TGTGCCAGCAGCCAAGACCCCGGGACAGCCAGCACAGATACGCAGTATTTT.